These T cell receptor beta chains were read from a single sample in a study of T-cell reconstitution after alpha-beta-depleted transplantation in children. MiXCR, run by TCRdb on the PCR reads, gives a single entry per CDR3 protein. The sample shows approximately 800,000 distinct CDR3 sequences, under 20% of them seen only once. The input for sequencing was PBMCs, mostly from graft donor cells, taken 360 days after TCRalphabeta/CD19-depleted stem cell transplant. The receptors originated from a male patient under 18 who had a stem cell transplant for acute lymphoblastic leukemia, so the T cells may come from the graft donor. Both conserved end residues are part of each CDR3. The D gene is left open where the match is weak. Not every row has a clone size; where given, it reads once, few, many or a size class.

TRBD2	15	many	TRBV10-2	TRBJ2-1	TGCGCCAGCAGTTCCGGGACTAGCGGGACAAATGAGCAGTTCTTC	CASSSGTSGTNEQFF
.	13	.	TRBV20-1	TRBJ2-3	TGCAGTGCTAGAAAAGGACGGATCCGCACGCAGTATTTT	CSARKGRIRTQYF
.	16	few	TRBV2	TRBJ2-3	TGTGCCAGCAGTGAAGCGCTCATTACTAGCACAGATACGCAGTATTTT	CASSEALITSTDTQYF
TRBD2	15	many	TRBV5-1	TRBJ2-1	TGCGCCAGCAGCTTGTTACTAGCGGGAGAGAATGAGCAGTTCTTC	CASSLLLAGENEQFF
TRBD2	17	few	TRBV5-1	TRBJ2-1	TGCGCCAGCAGACCGATAGCGGGAGGGAGCTCCTACAATGAGCAGTTCTTC	CASRPIAGGSSYNEQFF
.	11	few	TRBV20-1	TRBJ2-7	TGCAGTGCTGGACGTTCGTACGAGCAGTACTTC	CSAGRSYEQYF
.	14	few	TRBV28	TRBJ1-2	TGTGCCAGCAGCGGGGGGGGCATCGACTATGGCTACACCTTC	CASSGGGIDYGYTF
.	19	few	TRBV12-3/TRBV12-4	TRBJ2-3	TGTGCCAGCAGTTCCCGACCTGGATGGGCAGGGAGGTCCACAGATACGCAGTATTTT	CASSSRPGWAGRSTDTQYF
.	16	few	TRBV2	TRBJ2-7	TGTGCCAGCATCCATAAGGACTCAACTAAAACCTACGAGCAGTACTTC	CASIHKDSTKTYEQYF
.	13	few	TRBV12-3/TRBV12-4	TRBJ2-3	TGTGCCAGTGTTTCGCGAGCCCCGGATACGCAGTATTTT	CASVSRAPDTQYF
.	14	few	TRBV5-5	TRBJ2-7	TGTGCCAGCAGCGACCCTTCACCGAACTACGGGCAGTACTTC	CASSDPSPNYGQYF
.	13	.	TRBV7-9	TRBJ1-1	TGTGCCAGCAGCTTATACCAGAACACTGAAGCTTTCTTT	CASSLYQNTEAFF
TRBD2	15	.	TRBV5-6	TRBJ2-2	TGTGCCAGCAGATTCGATCCGGGGGGAACCGGGGAGCTGTTTTTT	CASRFDPGGTGELFF
.	16	few	TRBV7-8	TRBJ1-1	TGTGCCAGCAGCTTAAGTCGTGGAGGGGCGGACACTGAAGCTTTCTTT	CASSLSRGGADTEAFF